One and the same sample provided the 13 T cell receptor beta chains below, sequenced in a study of Ad26.COV2.S vaccination and SARS-CoV-2 variants. Treatment here: around 19 received Ad26.COV2.S at low or high dose, single or two shots; about 5 received placebo; per-sample allocation not given. Sampling was done on day 63 after the first vaccine or placebo injection. Clones were read by immunoSEQ multiplex PCR, and TCRdb kept only the in-frame ones, dropping some. The repertoire holds more than 300,000 clones, with 85% to 90% as singletons. Sequences were derived from peripheral blood, sampled in a trial of Ad26.COV2.S vaccine versus placebo. The source of these receptors is a person aged 18-60 years who received the Ad26.COV2.S COVID-19 vaccine or a placebo.

CDR3 loop: CASSRSGGSETQYF. CDR3 nucleotides: TGTGCCAGCAGCCGATCAGGGGGCTCAGAGACCCAGTACTTC. This rearrangement joins TRBV14 to TRBJ2-5, with TRBD1 identical over 8 bases. CDR3 size: 14 residues. The V gene's germline CDR1 is SGHDN and CDR2 FVKESK. V lost 4 bases, J lost 4 bases, and 5 bases stayed unmatched. The full variable domain, rest sourced from reference TRBV14 and TRBJ2-5, is EAGVTQFPSHSVIEKGQTVTLRCDPISGHDNLYWYRRVMGKEIKFLLHFVKESKQDESGMPNNRFLAERTGGTYSTLKVQPAELEDSGVYFCASSRSGGSETQYFGPGTRLLVL.

CDR3 nucleotides: TGTGCCAGCAGCTTACAAGGGGTCGGGGGGACTGAAAAACTGTTTTTT. This gives the protein CASSLQGVGGTEKLFF. The chain recombines TRBV7-2 with TRBJ1-4; D is possibly TRBD1 (5 bases). This CDR3 has 16 amino acids. The ends were cut back, 2 bases at V and 7 bases at J, with 17 bases in the middle. Germline loops: CDR1 SGHTA, CDR2 FQGNSA.

The CDR3 DNA is TGCAGTGCTAGTGCCGACAGAGAAAAACTGTTTTTT. Protein product: CSASADREKLFF. The chain employs TRBV20-1 and TRBJ1-4; tentatively, D is TRBD1 (5 bases). In germline, CDR1 is DFQATT, CDR2 SNEGSKA (reference sequence). V was cut by 3 bases and J by 8 bases, with 10 bases left in between. The CDR3 sequence is 12 residues long.

This sequence joins TRBV16 and TRBJ1-2; 7 positions agree with TRBD1. The CDR3 contains 15 residues. Trimming cost V 4 bases and J 7 bases; bases outside gene matches: 12. CDR1 is KGHSY and CDR2 is FQNENV in the germline V gene. Here the CDR3 reads CASSPQGGSLGGYTF. The CDR3 DNA follows: TGTGCCAGCAGCCCCCAGGGGGGATCCCTGGGTGGCTACACCTTC.

The chain combines TRBV5-8 with TRBJ2-3; 8 bases align to TRBD1. Germline V CDR1 and CDR2: SGHTS, YDEGEE. The CDR3 sequence is 14 residues long. Trimming took 7 bases from V and 0 from J; bases not matched to a gene: 4. Here the CDR3 reads CASGRQGSTDTQYF. For the CDR3, the DNA is TGTGCCAGCGGCAGACAGGGGAGCACAGATACGCAGTATTTT. The complete variable domain, with remaining parts taken from reference TRBV5-8 and TRBJ2-3, reads EAGVTQSPTHLIKTRGQQATLRCSPISGHTSVYWYQQALGLGLQFLLWYDEGEERNRGNFPPRFSGRQFPNYSSELNVNALELEDSALYLCASGRQGSTDTQYFGPGTRLTVL.

The chain recombines TRBV5-1 with TRBJ1-6; 9 bases map to TRBD1. J was trimmed by 3 bases and V by 4 bases; bases with no gene match: 2. Germline CDR1 and CDR2: SGHRS and YFSETQ. There are 15 residues in the CDR3. The CDR3 loop reads CASSTGQGYNSPLHF. In DNA form, the CDR3 reads TGCGCCAGCAGCACGGGACAGGGCTATAATTCACCCCTCCACTTT.

The chain recombines TRBV7-9 with TRBJ1-3; D is ambiguous. The germline gives CDR1 SEHNR, CDR2 FQNEAQ (reference sequence). Trimming removed 5 bases at V and 0 bases at J, with 14 bases between. The CDR3 totals 16 residues. The DNA for the CDR3 is TGTGCCAGCAGCCCCAAAGTAGGGAGCTCTGGAAACACCATATATTTT. This gives the protein CASSPKVGSSGNTIYF.

CDR3 in amino acids: CASSPAGGSRYF. CDR3 DNA: TGTGCCAGCAGCCCAGCAGGGGGGTCTCGGTACTTC. The chain links TRBV9 to TRBJ2-5, with TRBD1 as a possible D gene (7 bases). Trimming pared 4 bases from V and 13 bases from J, leaving 17 bases between. The CDR3 sequence is 12 residues long. Germline lookup yields CDR1 SGDLS and CDR2 YYNGEE.

The chain uses TRBV29-1 and TRBJ2-5; 7 nucleotides match TRBD1. The ends lost 7 bases at V and 7 bases at J; junction bases unmatched: 15. The CDR3 has 14 residues. Germline V lookup: CDR1 SQVTM, CDR2 ANQGSEA. The CDR3 protein is CSAEGQAGKGTQYF. The CDR3 DNA reads TGCAGCGCAGAAGGACAGGCCGGGAAGGGGACCCAGTACTTC.

Only a few counts were recorded for this clone. The chain joins TRBV9 to TRBJ2-7, with D perhaps matching TRBD1 (6 bases). CDR1 SGDLS and CDR2 YYNGEE come from the germline V gene. The CDR3 covers 16 residues. V was cut by 0 bases and J by 0 bases, with 13 bases left in between. In nucleotides, the CDR3 is TGTGCCAGCAGCGTAGGGTCGGACAGACACTCCTACGAGCAGTACTTC. Its translation: CASSVGSDRHSYEQYF.

The table lists this clone with a count of one. The chain links TRBV14 to TRBJ2-1, with 8 bases matching TRBD2. Per germline, CDR1 SGHDN and CDR2 FVKESK. The CDR3 contains 13 residues. Unmatched junction bases numbered 11, after V lost 4 bases and J lost 15 bases. The chain's CDR3 is CASSLLAVQALFF. For the CDR3, the DNA is TGTGCCAGCAGCCTACTAGCGGTTCAGGCTCTGTTCTTC.

The chain combines TRBV9 with TRBJ1-2; D is uncertain. Trimming took off 0 bases at V and 0 bases at J, with 6 bases between the two ends. The CDR3 length is 14 residues. Germline assignment: CDR1 SGDLS and CDR2 YYNGEE. CDR3 sequence: CASSVGPPNYGYTF. In DNA, the CDR3 is TGTGCCAGCAGCGTAGGGCCCCCTAACTATGGCTACACCTTC.

CDR3 protein: CASSKGDGGPYEQYF. The CDR3 coding sequence is TGTGCCAGCTCAAAAGGGGACGGCGGTCCCTACGAGCAGTACTTC. The chain recombines TRBV18 with TRBJ2-7, with D perhaps assigned TRBD1 or TRBD2 (5 bases each). Trimming shortened V by 5 bases and J by 2 bases, and 16 bases separated the two germline ends. This CDR3 comprises 15 residues. The germline CDR1 and CDR2 sequences are KGHSH and LQKENI.